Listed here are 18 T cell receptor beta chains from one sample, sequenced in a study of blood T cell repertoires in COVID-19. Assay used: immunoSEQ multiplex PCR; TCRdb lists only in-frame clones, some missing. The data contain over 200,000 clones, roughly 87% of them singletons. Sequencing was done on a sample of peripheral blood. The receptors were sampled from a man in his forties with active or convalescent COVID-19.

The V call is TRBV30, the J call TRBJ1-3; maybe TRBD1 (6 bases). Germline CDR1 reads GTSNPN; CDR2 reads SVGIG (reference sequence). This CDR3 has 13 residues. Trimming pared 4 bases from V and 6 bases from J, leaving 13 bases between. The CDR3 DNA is TGTGCCTGGAACCAGGGGATCGAAAACACCATATATTTT. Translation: CAWNQGIENTIYF.

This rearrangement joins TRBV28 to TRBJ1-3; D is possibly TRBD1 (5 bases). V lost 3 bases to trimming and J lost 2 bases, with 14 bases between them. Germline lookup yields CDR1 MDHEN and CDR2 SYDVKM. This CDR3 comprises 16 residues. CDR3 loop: CASSLIRGKAGNTIYF. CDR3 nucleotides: TGTGCCAGCAGTTTGATACGGGGGAAAGCTGGAAACACCATATATTTT.

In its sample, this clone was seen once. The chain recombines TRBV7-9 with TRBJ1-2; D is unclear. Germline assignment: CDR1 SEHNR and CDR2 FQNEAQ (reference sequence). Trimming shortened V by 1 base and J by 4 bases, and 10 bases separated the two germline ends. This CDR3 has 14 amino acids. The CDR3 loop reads CASSLVGGIYGYTF. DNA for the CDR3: TGTGCCAGCAGCTTAGTAGGAGGAATCTATGGCTACACCTTC. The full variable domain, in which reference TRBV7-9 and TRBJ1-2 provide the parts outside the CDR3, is DTGVSQNPRHKITKRGQNVTFRCDPISEHNRLYWYRQTLGQGPEFLTYFQNEAQLEKSRLLSDRFSAERPKGSFSTLEIQRTEQGDSAMYLCASSLVGGIYGYTFGSGTRLTVV.

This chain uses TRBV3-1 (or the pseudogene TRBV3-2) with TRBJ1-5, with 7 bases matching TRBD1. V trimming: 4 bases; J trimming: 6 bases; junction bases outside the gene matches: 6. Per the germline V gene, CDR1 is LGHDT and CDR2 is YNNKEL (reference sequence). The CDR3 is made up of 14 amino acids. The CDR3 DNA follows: TGTGCCAGCAGCCTTAGGGGGCAGGGTCAGCCCCAGCATTTT. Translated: CASSLRGQGQPQHF.

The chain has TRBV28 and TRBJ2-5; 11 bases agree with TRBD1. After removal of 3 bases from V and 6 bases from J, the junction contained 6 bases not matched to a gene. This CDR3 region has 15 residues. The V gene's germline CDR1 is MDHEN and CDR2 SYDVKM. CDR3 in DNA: TGTGCCAGCAGTTTCTGGACAGGGGGCGTACAGACCCAGTACTTC. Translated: CASSFWTGGVQTQYF. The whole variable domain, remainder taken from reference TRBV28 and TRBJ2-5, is DVKVTQSSRYLVKRTGEKVFLECVQDMDHENMFWYRQDPGLGLRLIYFSYDVKMKEKGDIPEGYSVSREKKERFSLILESASTNQTSMYLCASSFWTGGVQTQYFGPGTRLLVL.

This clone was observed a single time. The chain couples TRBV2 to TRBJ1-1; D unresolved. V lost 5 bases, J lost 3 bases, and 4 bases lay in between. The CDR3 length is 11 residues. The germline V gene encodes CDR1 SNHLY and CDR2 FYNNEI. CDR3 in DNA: TGTGCCAGCAGTCAATACACTGAAGCTTTCTTT. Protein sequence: CASSQYTEAFF.

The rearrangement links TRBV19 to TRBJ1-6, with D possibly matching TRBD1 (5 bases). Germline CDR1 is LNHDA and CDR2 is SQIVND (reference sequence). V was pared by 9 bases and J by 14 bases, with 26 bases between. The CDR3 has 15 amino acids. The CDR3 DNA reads TGTGCCAGCACGGTGGGAGGGGCTATGGGTTTCGCCCTCCACTTT. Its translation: CASTVGGAMGFALHF.

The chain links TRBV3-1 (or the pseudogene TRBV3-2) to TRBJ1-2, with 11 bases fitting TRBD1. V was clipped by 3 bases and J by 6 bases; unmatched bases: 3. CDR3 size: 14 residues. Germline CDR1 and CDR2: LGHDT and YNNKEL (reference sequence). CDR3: CASSQGQGGDGYTF. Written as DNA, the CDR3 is TGTGCCAGCAGCCAGGGACAGGGGGGCGATGGCTACACCTTC.

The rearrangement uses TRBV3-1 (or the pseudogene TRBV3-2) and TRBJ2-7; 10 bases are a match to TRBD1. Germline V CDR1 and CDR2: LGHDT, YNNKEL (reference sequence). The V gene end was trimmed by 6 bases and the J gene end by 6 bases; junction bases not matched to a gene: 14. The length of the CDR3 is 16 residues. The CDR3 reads CASSPWTGQGVFEQYF. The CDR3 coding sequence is TGTGCCAGCAGTCCGTGGACCGGACAGGGGGTTTTCGAGCAGTACTTC.

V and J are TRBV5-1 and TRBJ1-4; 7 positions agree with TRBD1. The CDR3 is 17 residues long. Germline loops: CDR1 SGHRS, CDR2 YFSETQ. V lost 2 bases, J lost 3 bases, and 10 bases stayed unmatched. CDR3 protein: CASSLTGVIAANEKLFF. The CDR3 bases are TGCGCCAGCAGCTTAACAGGGGTCATCGCAGCTAATGAAAAACTGTTTTTT. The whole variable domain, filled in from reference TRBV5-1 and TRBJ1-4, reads KAGVTQTPRYLIKTRGQQVTLSCSPISGHRSVSWYQQTPGQGLQFLFEYFSETQRNKGNFPGRFSGRQFSNSRSEMNVSTLELGDSALYLCASSLTGVIAANEKLFFGSGTQLSVL.

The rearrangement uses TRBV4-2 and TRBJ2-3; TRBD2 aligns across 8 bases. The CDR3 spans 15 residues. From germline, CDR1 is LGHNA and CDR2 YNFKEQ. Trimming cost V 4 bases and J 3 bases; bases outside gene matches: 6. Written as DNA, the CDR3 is TGTGCCAGCAGCCCAGCGGGGGTAAAAACAGATACGCAGTATTTT. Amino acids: CASSPAGVKTDTQYF.

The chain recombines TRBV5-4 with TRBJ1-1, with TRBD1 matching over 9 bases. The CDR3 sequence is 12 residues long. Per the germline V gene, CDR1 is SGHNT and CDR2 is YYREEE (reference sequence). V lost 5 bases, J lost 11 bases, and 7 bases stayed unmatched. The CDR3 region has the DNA TGTGCCAGCAGTTCAGGACAGGGGCGGGCTTTCTTT. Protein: CASSSGQGRAFF.

The CDR3 protein is CASTLQGLGGYTEAFF. The CDR3 nucleotides read TGTGCCAGCACCCTACAGGGTTTAGGGGGATACACTGAAGCTTTCTTT. V usage is TRBV19 and J usage is TRBJ1-1, with D possibly matching TRBD1 (6 bases). The CDR3 covers 16 residues. V lost 9 bases to trimming and J lost 3 bases, with 23 bases between them. CDR1 is LNHDA and CDR2 is SQIVND in the germline V gene (reference sequence).

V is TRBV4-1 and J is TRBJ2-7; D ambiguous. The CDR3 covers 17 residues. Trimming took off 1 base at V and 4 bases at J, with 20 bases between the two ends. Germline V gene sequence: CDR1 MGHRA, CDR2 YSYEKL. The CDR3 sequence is CASSQAPNGVVVYEQYF. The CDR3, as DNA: TGCGCCAGCAGCCAAGCCCCTAACGGAGTGGTAGTGTACGAGCAGTACTTC.

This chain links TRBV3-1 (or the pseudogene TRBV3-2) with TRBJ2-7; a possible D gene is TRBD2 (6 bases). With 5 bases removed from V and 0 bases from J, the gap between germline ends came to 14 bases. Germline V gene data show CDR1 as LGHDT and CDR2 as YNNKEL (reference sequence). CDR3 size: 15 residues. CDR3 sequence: CASSTRGLVSYEQYF. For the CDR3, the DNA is TGTGCCAGCAGCACCCGGGGACTTGTCTCCTACGAGCAGTACTTC.

DNA for the CDR3: TGCGCCAGCAGCCAAGCGGCAGGGGCTCACGAGCAGTACTTC. It encodes CASSQAAGAHEQYF. The chain links TRBV4-1 to TRBJ2-7; maybe TRBD1 (6 bases). The CDR3 runs to 14 residues. Germline V gives CDR1 MGHRA, CDR2 YSYEKL. V gave up 1 base and J gave up 5 bases, with 12 bases separating them.

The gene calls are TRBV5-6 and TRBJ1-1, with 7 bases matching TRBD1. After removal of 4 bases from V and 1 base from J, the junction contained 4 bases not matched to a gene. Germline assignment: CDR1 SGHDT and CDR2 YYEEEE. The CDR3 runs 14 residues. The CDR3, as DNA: TGTGCCAGCAGCCGAGGGACAGCGAACACTGAAGCTTTCTTT. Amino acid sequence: CASSRGTANTEAFF.

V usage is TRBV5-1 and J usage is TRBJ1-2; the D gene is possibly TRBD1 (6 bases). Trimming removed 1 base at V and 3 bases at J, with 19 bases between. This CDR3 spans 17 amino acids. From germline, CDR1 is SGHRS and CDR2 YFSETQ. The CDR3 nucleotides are TGCGCCAGCAGCTTGACCCCCTTCGGGAACAGGGACTATGGCTACACCTTC. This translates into CASSLTPFGNRDYGYTF.